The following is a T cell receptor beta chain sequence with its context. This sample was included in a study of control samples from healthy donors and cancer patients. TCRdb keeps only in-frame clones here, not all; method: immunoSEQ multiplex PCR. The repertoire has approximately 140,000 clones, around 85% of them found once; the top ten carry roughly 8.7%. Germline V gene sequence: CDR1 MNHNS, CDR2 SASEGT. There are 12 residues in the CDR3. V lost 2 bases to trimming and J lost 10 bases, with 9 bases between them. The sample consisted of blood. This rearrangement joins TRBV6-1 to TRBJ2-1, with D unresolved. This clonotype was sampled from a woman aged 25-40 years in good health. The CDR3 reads CASSESSPEQFF. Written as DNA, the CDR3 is TGTGCCAGCAGTGAATCGAGCCCCGAGCAGTTCTTC.